A selection of T cell receptor beta chains follows, all from one sample in a study of PD-1 blockade in classical Hodgkin lymphoma. TCRdb's copy holds only in-frame clones and misses some; the assay was immunoSEQ multiplex PCR. The repertoire consists of 30,000 to 40,000 clones, with 92% occurring once and the leading ten covering roughly 0.33%. The specimen was CD4+ T cells from blood, collected before the fourth cycle of nivolumab. The receptors originated from a human donor with classical Hodgkin lymphoma. Both conserved end residues are part of each CDR3. D genes are given only for firm matches. Clone sizes are given selectively: once, few, many, or a class where the clone is expanded.

j_call: TRBJ1-2; clone_size: -; d_call: -; v_call: TRBV6-4; cdr3_nt: TGTGCCAGCAGGGGAGACAGGTTCTATGGCTACACCTTC; cdr3_aa: CASRGDRFYGYTF
j_call: TRBJ2-2; clone_size: once; d_call: TRBD2; v_call: TRBV28; cdr3_nt: TGTGCCAGCAGTTTTTGGGCCCTAGGGAGCGGGAGCGGCGGGGAGCTGTTTTTT; cdr3_aa: CASSFWALGSGSGGELFF
j_call: TRBJ2-5; clone_size: -; d_call: TRBD1; v_call: TRBV9; cdr3_nt: TGTGCCAGCAGCTTACAGGGACAGGGTATTTTAGAGACCCAGTACTTC; cdr3_aa: CASSLQGQGILETQYF
j_call: TRBJ2-7; clone_size: -; d_call: -; v_call: TRBV19; cdr3_nt: TGTGCCAGTAGTATTTGGGGCGCGCACGAGCAGTACTTC; cdr3_aa: CASSIWGAHEQYF
j_call: TRBJ2-7; clone_size: -; d_call: -; v_call: TRBV28; cdr3_nt: TGTGCCAGCAACCTTAGGCGCCTGGGGGAGAGCTCCTACGAGCAGTACTTC; cdr3_aa: CASNLRRLGESSYEQYF
j_call: TRBJ2-4; clone_size: -; d_call: TRBD2; v_call: TRBV19; cdr3_nt: TGTGCCAGTAGTAGCGGGGGTGGCAAAAACATTCAGTACTTC; cdr3_aa: CASSSGGGKNIQYF
j_call: TRBJ2-5; clone_size: -; d_call: TRBD2; v_call: TRBV28; cdr3_nt: TGTGCCAGCAGTTTTGGGGGGGAGTGGGAGACCCAGTACTTC; cdr3_aa: CASSFGGEWETQYF
j_call: TRBJ1-2; clone_size: -; d_call: TRBD1; v_call: TRBV6-6; cdr3_nt: TGTGCCAGCAGTCCGAGGGACAGAATGAGTAACTATGGCTACACCTTC; cdr3_aa: CASSPRDRMSNYGYTF
j_call: TRBJ2-1; clone_size: -; d_call: TRBD2; v_call: TRBV28; cdr3_nt: TGTGCCAGCACTTCTAGCGGGATTCAGAGCTCCTACAATGAGCAGTTCTTC; cdr3_aa: CASTSSGIQSSYNEQFF
j_call: TRBJ2-1; clone_size: -; d_call: TRBD2; v_call: TRBV29-1; cdr3_nt: TGCAGCGTTTCGGTCGTAGCGGGAGGGCTACTTAACAATGAGCAGTTCTTC; cdr3_aa: CSVSVVAGGLLNNEQFF
j_call: TRBJ2-1; clone_size: -; d_call: TRBD1; v_call: TRBV7-9; cdr3_nt: TGTGCCAGCAGCTTGGGACAGGGGGGATTCAATGAGCAGTTCTTC; cdr3_aa: CASSLGQGGFNEQFF
j_call: TRBJ2-7; clone_size: -; d_call: -; v_call: TRBV25-1; cdr3_nt: TGTGCCAGCAAATCGACAGGTGGTACCTACGAGCAGTACTTC; cdr3_aa: CASKSTGGTYEQYF